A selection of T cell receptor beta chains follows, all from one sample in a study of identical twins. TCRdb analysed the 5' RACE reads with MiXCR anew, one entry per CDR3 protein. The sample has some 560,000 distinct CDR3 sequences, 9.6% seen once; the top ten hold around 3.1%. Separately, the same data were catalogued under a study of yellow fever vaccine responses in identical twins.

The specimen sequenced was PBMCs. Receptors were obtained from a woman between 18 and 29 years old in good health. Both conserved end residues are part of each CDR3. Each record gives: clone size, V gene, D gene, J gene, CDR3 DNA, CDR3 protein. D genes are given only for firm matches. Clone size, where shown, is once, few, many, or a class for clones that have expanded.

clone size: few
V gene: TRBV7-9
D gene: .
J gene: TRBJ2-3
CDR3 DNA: TGTGCCAGCAGCCCCCGCGGGGAGAGCACAGATACGCAGTATTTT
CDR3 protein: CASSPRGESTDTQYF

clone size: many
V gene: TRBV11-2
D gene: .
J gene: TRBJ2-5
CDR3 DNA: TGTGCCAGCAGCATTGGGGTCCAAGAGACCCAGTACTTC
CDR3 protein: CASSIGVQETQYF

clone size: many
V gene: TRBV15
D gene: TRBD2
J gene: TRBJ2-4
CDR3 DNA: TGTGCCACCAAAGGACTAGCGGGGGGGATAGCCAAAAACATTCAGTACTTC
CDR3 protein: CATKGLAGGIAKNIQYF

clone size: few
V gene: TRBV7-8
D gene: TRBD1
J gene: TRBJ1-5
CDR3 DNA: TGTGCCAGCAGCTTAGTTTTGGGACAGGGGGCGAGCAATCAGCCCCAGCATTTT
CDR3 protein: CASSLVLGQGASNQPQHF

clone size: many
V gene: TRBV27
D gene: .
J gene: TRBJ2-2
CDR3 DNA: TGTGCCAGCAGTCCCGATTTGGGGGGCTTGAACACCGGGGAGCTGTTTTTT
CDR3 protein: CASSPDLGGLNTGELFF

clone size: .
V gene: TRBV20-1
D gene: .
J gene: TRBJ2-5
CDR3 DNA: TGCAGTGCGACCGGGGAAAAGACCCAGTACTTC
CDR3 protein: CSATGEKTQYF

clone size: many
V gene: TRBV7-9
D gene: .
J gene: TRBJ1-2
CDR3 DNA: TGTGCCAGCAGCTTCAGGGCTAGCGGCTACACCTTC
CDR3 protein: CASSFRASGYTF

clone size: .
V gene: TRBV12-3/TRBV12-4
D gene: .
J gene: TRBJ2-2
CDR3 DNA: TGTGCCAGCAGTTCGACCCTAACGAACACCGGGGAGCTGTTTTTT
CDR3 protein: CASSSTLTNTGELFF

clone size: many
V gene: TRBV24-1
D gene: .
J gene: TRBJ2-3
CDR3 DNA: TGTGCCACCAGTGCCCTGGAGGGAGACACGTACACAGATACGCAGTATTTT
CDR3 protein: CATSALEGDTYTDTQYF

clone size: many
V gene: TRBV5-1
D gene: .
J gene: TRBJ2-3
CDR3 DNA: TGCGCCAGCAGCTTGGCGCCCACAGATACGCAGTATTTT
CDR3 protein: CASSLAPTDTQYF

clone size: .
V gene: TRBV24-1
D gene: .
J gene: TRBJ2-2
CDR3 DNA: TGTGCCACCAGTGATCCGGGGAGACTCACCGGGGAGCTGTTTTTT
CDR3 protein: CATSDPGRLTGELFF

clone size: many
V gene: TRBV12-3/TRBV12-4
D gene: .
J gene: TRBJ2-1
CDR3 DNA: TGTGCCAGCAGTTCAGTCGGTTGGGAGCAGTTCTTC
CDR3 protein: CASSSVGWEQFF

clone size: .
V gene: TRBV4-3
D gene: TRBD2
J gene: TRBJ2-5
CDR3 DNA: TGCGCCAGCAGCCCAGGACTAGCGGGGACCCATGACTTC
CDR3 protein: CASSPGLAGTHDF

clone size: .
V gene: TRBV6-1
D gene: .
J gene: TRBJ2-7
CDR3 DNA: TGTGCCAGCAGATTGGGTTTTGGGACGGGGACCTACGAGCAGTACTTC
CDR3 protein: CASRLGFGTGTYEQYF

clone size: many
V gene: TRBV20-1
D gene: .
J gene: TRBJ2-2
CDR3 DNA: TGCAGTGCTAGTGTCCCCGGACGAGGGGAGAAAGGGGAGCTGTTTTTT
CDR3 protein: CSASVPGRGEKGELFF

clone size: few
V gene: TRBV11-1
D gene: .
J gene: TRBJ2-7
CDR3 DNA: TGTGCCAGCAGCTTCGGAGTTTCCCACTCCTACGAGCAGTACTTC
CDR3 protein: CASSFGVSHSYEQYF

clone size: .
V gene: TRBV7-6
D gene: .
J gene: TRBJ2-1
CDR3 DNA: TGTGCCAGCAGCTTAGCGCGAAGCGGCTCCTACAATGAGCAGTTCTTC
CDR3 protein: CASSLARSGSYNEQFF

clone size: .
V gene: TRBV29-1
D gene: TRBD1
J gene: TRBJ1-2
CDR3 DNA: TGCAGCGTTGAAGATCTTACAGGGGACTATGGCTACACCTTC
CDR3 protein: CSVEDLTGDYGYTF

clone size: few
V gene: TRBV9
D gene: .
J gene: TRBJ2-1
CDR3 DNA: TGTGCCAGCAGCGTAATAAGCGGAGGTGGGGGTGAGCAGTTCTTC
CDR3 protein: CASSVISGGGGEQFF

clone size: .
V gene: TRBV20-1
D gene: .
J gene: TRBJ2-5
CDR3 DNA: TGCAGTGCGGGACTCCAAGAGACCCAGTACTTC
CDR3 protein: CSAGLQETQYF

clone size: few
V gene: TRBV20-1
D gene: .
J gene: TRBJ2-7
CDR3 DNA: TGCAGTGCCAGACTAGGGACCCCAGGAGCCTACGAGCAGTACTTC
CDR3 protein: CSARLGTPGAYEQYF

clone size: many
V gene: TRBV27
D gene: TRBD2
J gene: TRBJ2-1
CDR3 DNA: TGTGCCAGCAGTTACCTCAGCGGGACCAACAATGAGCAGTTCTTC
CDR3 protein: CASSYLSGTNNEQFF

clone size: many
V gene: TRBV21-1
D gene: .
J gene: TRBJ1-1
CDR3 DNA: TGTGCCAGCAGCCCTTCTACAGGGGGGAGCACTGAAGCTTTCTTT
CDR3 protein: CASSPSTGGSTEAFF

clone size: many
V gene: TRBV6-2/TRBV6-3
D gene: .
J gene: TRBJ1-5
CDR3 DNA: TGTGCCAGCACGGACACAGGAGGGTATCAGCCCCAGCATTTT
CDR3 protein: CASTDTGGYQPQHF

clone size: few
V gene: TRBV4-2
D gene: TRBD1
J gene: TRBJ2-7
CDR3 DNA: TGTGCCAGCAGCCAAGATTCACCGGGACAGGGCTACGAGCAGTACTTC
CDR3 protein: CASSQDSPGQGYEQYF

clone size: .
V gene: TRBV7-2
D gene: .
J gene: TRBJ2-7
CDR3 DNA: TGTGCCAGCAGCTTAAGCAGGCCCAACGAGCAGTACTTC
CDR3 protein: CASSLSRPNEQYF

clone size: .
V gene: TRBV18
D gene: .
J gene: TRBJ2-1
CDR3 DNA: TGTGCCAGCTCACGTACAGCCACCTACAATGAGCAGTTCTTC
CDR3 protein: CASSRTATYNEQFF

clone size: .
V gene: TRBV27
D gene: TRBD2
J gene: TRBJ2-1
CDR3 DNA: TGTGCCAGCAGTTCCCGGGGACTAGCGGGAGGGCGGCGGTCCTACAATGAGCAGTTCTTC
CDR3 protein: CASSSRGLAGGRRSYNEQFF

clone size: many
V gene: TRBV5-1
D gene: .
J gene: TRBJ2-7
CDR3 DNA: TGCGCCAGCAGCTTGGCCCTAACGGTTGGCTCCTACGAGCAGTACTTC
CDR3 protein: CASSLALTVGSYEQYF

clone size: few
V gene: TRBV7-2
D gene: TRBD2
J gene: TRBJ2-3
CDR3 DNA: TGTGCCAGCAGCTCCTTGACTAGCGTCTCAACAGATACGCAGTATTTT
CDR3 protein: CASSSLTSVSTDTQYF

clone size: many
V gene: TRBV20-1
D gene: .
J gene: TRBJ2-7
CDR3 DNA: TGCAGTGCTATCGTACTCCCTAATAACGGGGTATACGAGCAGTACTTC
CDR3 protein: CSAIVLPNNGVYEQYF

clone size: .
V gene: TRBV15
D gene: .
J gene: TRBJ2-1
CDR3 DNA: TGTGCCACCAGCAGAGACAACCGGGGCCACAATGAGCAGTTCTTC
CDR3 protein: CATSRDNRGHNEQFF

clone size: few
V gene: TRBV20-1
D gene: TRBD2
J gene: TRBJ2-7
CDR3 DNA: TGCAGTGCTCGGACTAGCGGGAAGACCTACGTCGAGCAGTACTTC
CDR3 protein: CSARTSGKTYVEQYF

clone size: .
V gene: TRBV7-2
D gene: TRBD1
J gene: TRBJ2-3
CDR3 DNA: TGTGCCAGCAGCTTAGCCTGGACAGGGGGATACACAGATACGCAGTATTTT
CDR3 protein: CASSLAWTGGYTDTQYF

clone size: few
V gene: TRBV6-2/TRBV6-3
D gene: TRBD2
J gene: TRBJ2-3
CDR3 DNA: TGTGCCAGCAAGAGGTCGGCTAGCGGGAGTGTAATCACAGATACGCAGTATTTT
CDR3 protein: CASKRSASGSVITDTQYF

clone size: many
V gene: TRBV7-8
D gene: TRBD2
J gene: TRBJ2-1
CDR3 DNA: TGTGCCAGCAGCTTAGGGCTAGCGGGGGGTAGCTCCTACAATGAGCAGTTCTTC
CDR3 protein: CASSLGLAGGSSYNEQFF

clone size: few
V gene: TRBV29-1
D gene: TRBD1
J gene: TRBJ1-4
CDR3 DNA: TGCAGCGTTAAGACAGGGAACGAAAAACTGTTTTTT
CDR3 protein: CSVKTGNEKLFF

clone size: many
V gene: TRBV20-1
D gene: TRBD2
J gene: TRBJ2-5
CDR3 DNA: TGCAGTGCCCCACCGGGACTAGCCCCCCAAGAGACCCAGTACTTC
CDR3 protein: CSAPPGLAPQETQYF

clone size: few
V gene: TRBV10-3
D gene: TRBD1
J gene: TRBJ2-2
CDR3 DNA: TGTGCCGTATCGAAAGGGACAGCATTTCTTAATTCGAACACCGGGGAGCTGTTTTTT
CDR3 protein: CAVSKGTAFLNSNTGELFF

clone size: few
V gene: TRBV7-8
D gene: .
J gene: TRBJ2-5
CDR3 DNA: TGTGCCAGCAGCCAAAGCAGCGGGCTCCCGCAAGAGACCCAGTACTTC
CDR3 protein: CASSQSSGLPQETQYF

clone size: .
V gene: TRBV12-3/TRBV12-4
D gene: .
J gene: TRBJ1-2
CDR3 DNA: TGTGCCAGCGCCGGCGGATCCTACTATGGCTACACCTTC
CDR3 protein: CASAGGSYYGYTF

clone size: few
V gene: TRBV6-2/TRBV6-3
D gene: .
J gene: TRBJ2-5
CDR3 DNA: TGTGCCAGCAGTTACCCGAGACAGACCCAAGAGACCCAGTACTTC
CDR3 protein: CASSYPRQTQETQYF

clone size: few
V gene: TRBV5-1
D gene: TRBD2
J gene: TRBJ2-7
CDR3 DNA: TGCGCCAGCAGAACGAGCGGGGGGAGTGCGGACGAGCAGTACTTC
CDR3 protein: CASRTSGGSADEQYF

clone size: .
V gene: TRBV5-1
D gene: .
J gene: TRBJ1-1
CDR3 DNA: TGCGCCAGCAGCGTTACAGGGCCTGAAGCTTTCTTT
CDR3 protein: CASSVTGPEAFF

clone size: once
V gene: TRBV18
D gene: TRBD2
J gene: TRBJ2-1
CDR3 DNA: TGTGCCAGCTCACCCGGGACTAGCGGGCAGCAGTTCTTC
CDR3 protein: CASSPGTSGQQFF

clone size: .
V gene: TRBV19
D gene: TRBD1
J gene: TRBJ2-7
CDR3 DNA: TGTGCCAGTAGTACCCGACAGGGTGGCGAGCAGTACTTC
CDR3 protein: CASSTRQGGEQYF

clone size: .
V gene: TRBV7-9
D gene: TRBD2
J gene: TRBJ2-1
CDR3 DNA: TGTGCCAGCAGCGTTAGAGGGGAGGGCTATGAGCAGTTCTTC
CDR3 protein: CASSVRGEGYEQFF

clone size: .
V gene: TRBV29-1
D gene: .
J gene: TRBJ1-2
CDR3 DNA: TGCAGCGTTGGGGCAAAACTTCCTAACTATGGCTACACCTTC
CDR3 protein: CSVGAKLPNYGYTF

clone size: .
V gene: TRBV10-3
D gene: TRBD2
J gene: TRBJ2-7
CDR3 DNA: TGTGCCATCAGGGTGACTAGCGGGAGCGACGAGCAGTACTTC
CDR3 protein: CAIRVTSGSDEQYF

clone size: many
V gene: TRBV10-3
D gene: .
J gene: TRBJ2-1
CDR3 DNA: TGTGCCATCAGAAAAAAGATCGGATACAATGAGCAGTTCTTC
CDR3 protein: CAIRKKIGYNEQFF

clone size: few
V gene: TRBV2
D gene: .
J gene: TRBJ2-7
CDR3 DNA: TGTGCCAGCCAAAAATCCCTAGTGGGGGGCTCCTACGAGCAGTACTTC
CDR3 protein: CASQKSLVGGSYEQYF

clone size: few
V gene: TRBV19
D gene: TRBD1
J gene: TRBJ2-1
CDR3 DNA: TGTGCCACTCGGGACAGCTCCTACAATGAGCAGTTCTTC
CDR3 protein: CATRDSSYNEQFF

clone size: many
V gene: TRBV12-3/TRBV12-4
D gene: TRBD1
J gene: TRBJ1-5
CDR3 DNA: TGTGCCAGCAGTTCCTTGGGACAGGGGAGACAGCCCCAGCATTTT
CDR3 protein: CASSSLGQGRQPQHF

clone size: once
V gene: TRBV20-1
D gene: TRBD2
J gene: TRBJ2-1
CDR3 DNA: TGCAGTGCTCGGGCGGGGGGGGACCAGGGTGAGCAGTTCTTC
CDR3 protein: CSARAGGDQGEQFF

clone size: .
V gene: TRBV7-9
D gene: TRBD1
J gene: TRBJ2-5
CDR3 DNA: TGTGCCAGCAGCCCGATACGACAGGGGCTGTGGGAGACCCAGTACTTC
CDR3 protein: CASSPIRQGLWETQYF

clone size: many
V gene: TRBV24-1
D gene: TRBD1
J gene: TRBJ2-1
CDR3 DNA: TGTGCCACCAGTGAGCCCGCCCCGGGACAGTTCTACAATGAGCAGTTCTTC
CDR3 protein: CATSEPAPGQFYNEQFF

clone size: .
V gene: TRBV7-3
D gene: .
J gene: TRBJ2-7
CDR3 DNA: TGTGCCAGCAGCTCATCTCCCGGGCCAGCCTACGAGCAGTACTTC
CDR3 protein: CASSSSPGPAYEQYF

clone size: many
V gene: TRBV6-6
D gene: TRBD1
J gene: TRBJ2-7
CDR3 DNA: TGTGCCAGCAGCCCGGACAGGATGGGGGAGCAGTACTTC
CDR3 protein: CASSPDRMGEQYF

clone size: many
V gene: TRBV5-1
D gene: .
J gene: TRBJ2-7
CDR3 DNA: TGCGCCAGCAGACGACAGGACTCCTACGAGCAGTACTTC
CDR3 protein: CASRRQDSYEQYF

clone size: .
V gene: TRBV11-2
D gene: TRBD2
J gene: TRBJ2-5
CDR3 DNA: TGTGCCAGCAGCTTAGACATGGCGACTAGCGGTATGAGGGAGACCCAGTACTTC
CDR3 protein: CASSLDMATSGMRETQYF